The 20 T cell receptor beta chains reported below all come from one sample, sequenced in a study of T cells expressing NK-cell markers. TCRdb reprocessed the 5' RACE reads, keeping one entry per CDR3 protein, no DNA. The sample is made up of 300,000 to 500,000 distinct CDR3 sequences, and the top ten hold around a tenth of it. The sequenced material came from blood T cells: a sorted CD56 or NKG2C T cell subset, CD4+ or CD8+ T cells, or bulk PBMC T cells (not recorded which). The receptors come from a woman aged 45-59 years in good health.

The chain employs TRBV6-5 and TRBJ2-3; TCRdb names TRBD2, which stays unverified in the absence of DNA. CDR3 size: 14 residues. Germline V lookup: CDR1 MNHEY, CDR2 SVGAGI. The CDR3 reads CASRAGRFTDTQYF.

The chain carries TRBV5-5 and TRBJ2-7; absent DNA, TCRdb's TRBD1 call cannot be checked. Germline V gene sequence: CDR1 SGHKS, CDR2 YYEKEE (reference sequence). The length of the CDR3 is 13 residues. The chain's CDR3 is CASSLWGRYEQYF.

The chain couples TRBV5-1 to TRBJ2-7; TCRdb calls TRBD2, which cannot be checked without DNA. CDR3 length: 13 amino acids. Germline assignment: CDR1 SGHRS and CDR2 YFSETQ. CDR3 amino acids: CASSAGLDNEQYF.

The chain uses TRBV24-1 and TRBJ2-3; the D call from TCRdb, TRBD1, cannot be confirmed without DNA. Per the germline V gene, CDR1 is KGHDR and CDR2 is SFDVKD. CDR3 size: 15 residues. The CDR3 reads CATSDPRGSTDTQYF.

The chain carries TRBV28 and TRBJ1-3; TCRdb names TRBD1, which stays unverified in the absence of DNA. This CDR3 is built from 14 residues. The V gene's germline CDR1 is MDHEN and CDR2 SYDVKM. CDR3 protein: CASSLLGGGNTIYF.

The chain uses TRBV7-2 and TRBJ2-5; as DNA is missing, the TRBD2 call by TCRdb cannot be tested. Germline CDR1 is SGHTA and CDR2 is FQGNSA. This CDR3 has 16 residues. The CDR3 protein is CASSLRSGGPQETQYF.

The J gene is TRBJ2-3, the V gene TRBV14; with no DNA, the TCRdb D assignment of TRBD2 cannot be verified. This CDR3 spans 19 amino acids. Germline values: CDR1 SGHDN, CDR2 FVKESK. The CDR3 spells CASSQDDGLAGISTDTQYF.

CDR3 sequence: CATQYLGSYNEQFF. V gene TRBV6-1 combines with J gene TRBJ2-1. Germline values: CDR1 MNHNS, CDR2 SASEGT. The CDR3 contains 14 residues.

This sequence joins TRBV27 and TRBJ2-1. CDR1 and CDR2 (germline): MNHEY, SMNVEV (reference sequence). This CDR3 region has 14 residues. The CDR3 loop is CASSLLSNYNEQFF.

The CDR3 is CASSQVTGSGANVLTF. The J gene is TRBJ2-6, the V gene TRBV4-2; with no DNA, the TCRdb D assignment of TRBD1 cannot be verified. CDR1 and CDR2 (germline): LGHNA, YNFKEQ. The CDR3 has 16 residues.

J is TRBJ1-1 and V is TRBV7-9; absent DNA, TCRdb's TRBD1 call cannot be checked. The CDR3 length is 15 residues. CDR1 SEHNR and CDR2 FQNEAQ come from the germline V gene (reference sequence). CDR3 amino acids: CASSPRTGANTEAFF.

This chain joins TRBV19 and TRBJ2-1; no DNA is available, so the TRBD1 call from TCRdb remains unchecked. CDR1 is LNHDA, CDR2 SQIVND, per germline (reference sequence). The CDR3 extends over 15 amino acids. The chain's CDR3 is CASSIAPRTMDEQFF.

The rearrangement uses TRBV7-3 and TRBJ2-1. CDR3 length equals 14 residues. Germline lookup yields CDR1 SGHTA and CDR2 FQGTGA. The CDR3 here is CASSPNFSDNEQFF.

The chain links TRBV5-1 to TRBJ2-7; TCRdb gives TRBD1 as the D gene, but with no DNA this cannot be confirmed. Germline lookup yields CDR1 SGHRS and CDR2 YFSETQ. The CDR3 sequence is 15 residues long. The CDR3 sequence: CASSLDVQGNYEQYF.

The rearrangement joins TRBV20-1 to TRBJ2-7; TCRdb's assignment of TRBD1 cannot be checked, as there is no DNA. Germline CDR1 is DFQATT and CDR2 is SNEGSKA (reference sequence). The CDR3 loop spans 11 amino acids. This CDR3 reads CSVRGDNEQYF.

The rearrangement links TRBV5-1 to TRBJ1-4; there is no DNA to check the TCRdb D call of TRBD1. The germline CDR1 and CDR2 sequences are SGHRS and YFSETQ. There are 18 residues in the CDR3. The CDR3: CASSLFSGGAATNEKLFF.

The chain has TRBV6-6 and TRBJ2-1; TCRdb's D call of TRBD2 is untestable without DNA. The V gene's germline CDR1 is MNHNY and CDR2 SVGAGI (reference sequence). This CDR3 has 15 amino acids. The CDR3 is CASSSSAKVDNEQFF.

The chain's CDR3 is CAISESGHQQEAFF. This chain links TRBV10-3 with TRBJ1-1. CDR3 length: 14 amino acids. CDR1 and CDR2 from the germline V gene are ENHRY and SYGVKD.

The chain is built from TRBV12-3 or TRBV12-4 and TRBJ2-3. There are 14 residues in the CDR3. The CDR3 here is CASSLTTSGNTQYF.

The genes are TRBV6-2 or TRBV6-3 and TRBJ2-7. The CDR3 length is 13 residues. Germline CDR1 is MNHEY and CDR2 is SVGEGT. CDR3 sequence reads: CASSQSTNGEQYF.